This T cell receptor (beta chain) appears in the sequencing data of a study of blood T cell repertoires in COVID-19. For the study at large: The study drew acute and convalescent COVID-19 samples from the United States, Italy and Spain. Nucleic acid was either cDNA or gDNA, and it came from T cells, B-cell-depleted T cells, or PBMCs.

Looked up from germline, CDR1 is MDHEN and CDR2 is SYDVKM. The CDR3 has 15 residues. V shed 7 bases and J shed 7 bases, with 19 bases lying between them. Membership in each cohort depended on participant-reported clinical history. The protocol was immunoSEQ multiplex PCR, while the TCRdb copy is restricted to in-frame clones and leaves out a portion. The table lists roughly 260,000 clones, about nine tenths of them singletons. The rearrangement joins TRBV28 to TRBJ1-4; TRBD1 is a possible D gene (5 bases). The TCR originated in a woman between 18 and 30 years old who had recovered from COVID-19. Sequencing was performed on PBMCs or T cells enriched from blood (not recorded which). The CDR3 sequence: CASIRSGGDVEKLFF. In nucleotides, the CDR3 is TGTGCCAGCATCCGAAGCGGGGGGGACGTTGAAAAACTGTTTTTT.